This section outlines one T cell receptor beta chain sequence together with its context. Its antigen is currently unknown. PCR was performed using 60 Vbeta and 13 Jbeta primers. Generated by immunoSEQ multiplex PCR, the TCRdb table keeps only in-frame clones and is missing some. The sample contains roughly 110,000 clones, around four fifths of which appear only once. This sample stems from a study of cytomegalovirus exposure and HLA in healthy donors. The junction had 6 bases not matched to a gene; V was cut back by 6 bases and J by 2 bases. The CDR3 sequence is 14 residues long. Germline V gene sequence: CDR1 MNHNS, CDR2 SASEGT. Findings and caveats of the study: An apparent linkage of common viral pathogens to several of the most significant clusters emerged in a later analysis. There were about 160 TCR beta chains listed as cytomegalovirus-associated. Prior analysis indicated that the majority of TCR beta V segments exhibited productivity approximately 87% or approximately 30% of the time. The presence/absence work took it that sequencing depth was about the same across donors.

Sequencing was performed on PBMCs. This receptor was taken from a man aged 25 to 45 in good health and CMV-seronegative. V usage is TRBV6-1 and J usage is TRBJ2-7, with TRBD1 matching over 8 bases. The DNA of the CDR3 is TGTGCCAGCAGCGGACAGGGTCCCACCTACGAGCAGTACTTC. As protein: CASSGQGPTYEQYF.